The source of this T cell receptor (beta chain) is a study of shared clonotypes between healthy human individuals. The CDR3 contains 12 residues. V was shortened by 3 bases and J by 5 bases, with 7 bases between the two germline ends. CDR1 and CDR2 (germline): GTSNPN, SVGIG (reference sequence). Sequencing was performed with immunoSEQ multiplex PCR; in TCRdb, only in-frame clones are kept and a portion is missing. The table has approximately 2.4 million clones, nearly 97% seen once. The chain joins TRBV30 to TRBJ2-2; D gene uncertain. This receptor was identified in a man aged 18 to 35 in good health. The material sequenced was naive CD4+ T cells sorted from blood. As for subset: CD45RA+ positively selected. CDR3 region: CAWRRYTGELFF. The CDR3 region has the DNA TGTGCCTGGAGGAGATATACCGGGGAGCTGTTTTTT.